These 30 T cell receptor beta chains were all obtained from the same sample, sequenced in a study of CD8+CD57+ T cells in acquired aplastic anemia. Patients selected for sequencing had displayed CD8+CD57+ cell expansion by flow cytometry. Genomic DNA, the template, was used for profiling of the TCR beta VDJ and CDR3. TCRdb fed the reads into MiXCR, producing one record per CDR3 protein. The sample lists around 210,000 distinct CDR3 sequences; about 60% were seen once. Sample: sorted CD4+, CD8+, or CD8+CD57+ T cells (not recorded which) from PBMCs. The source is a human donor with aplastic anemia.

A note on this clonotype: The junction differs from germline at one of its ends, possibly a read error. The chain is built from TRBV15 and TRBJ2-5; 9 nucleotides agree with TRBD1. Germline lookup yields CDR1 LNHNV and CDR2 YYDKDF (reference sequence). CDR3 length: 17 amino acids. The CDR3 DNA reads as TGTGCCACCAGCAGAGACGACAGGGGGGCATCCCAAGAGAACCAGTACTTC. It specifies CATSRDDRGASQENQYF.

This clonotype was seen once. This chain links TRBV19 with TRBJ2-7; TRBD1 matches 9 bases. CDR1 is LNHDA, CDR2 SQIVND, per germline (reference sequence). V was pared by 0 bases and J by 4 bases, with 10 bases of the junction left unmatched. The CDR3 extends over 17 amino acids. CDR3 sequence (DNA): TGTGCCAGTAGTATAGATCAGACCGGGACAGGGATATACGAGCAGTACTTC. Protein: CASSIDQTGTGIYEQYF.

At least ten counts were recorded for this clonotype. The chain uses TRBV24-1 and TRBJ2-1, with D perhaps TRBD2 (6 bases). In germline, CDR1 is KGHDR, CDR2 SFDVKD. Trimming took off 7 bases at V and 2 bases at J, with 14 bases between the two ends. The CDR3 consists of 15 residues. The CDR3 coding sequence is TGTGCCACCAGGATGGGGGGTGACACCTACAATGAGCAGTTCTTC. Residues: CATRMGGDTYNEQFF.

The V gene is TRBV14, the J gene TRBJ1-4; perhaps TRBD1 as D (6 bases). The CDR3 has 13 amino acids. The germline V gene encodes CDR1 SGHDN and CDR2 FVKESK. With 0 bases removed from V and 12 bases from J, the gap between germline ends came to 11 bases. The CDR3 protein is CASSQESQGQLFF. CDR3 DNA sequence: TGTGCCAGCAGCCAAGAATCACAGGGCCAACTGTTTTTT.

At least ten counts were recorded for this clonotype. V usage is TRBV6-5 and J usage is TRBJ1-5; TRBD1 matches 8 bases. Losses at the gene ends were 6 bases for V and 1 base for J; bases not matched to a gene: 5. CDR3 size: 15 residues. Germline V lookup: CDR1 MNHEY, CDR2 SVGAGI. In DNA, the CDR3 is TGTGCCAGCAGCCTCAGACAGGGGAGCAATCAGCCCCAGCATTTT. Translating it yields CASSLRQGSNQPQHF.

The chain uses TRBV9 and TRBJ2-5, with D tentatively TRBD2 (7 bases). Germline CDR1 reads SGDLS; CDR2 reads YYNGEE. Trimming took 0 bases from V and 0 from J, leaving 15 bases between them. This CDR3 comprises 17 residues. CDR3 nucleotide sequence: TGTGCCAGCAGCGTAGGAACTACGGGGGGCAACCAAGAGACCCAGTACTTC. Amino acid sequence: CASSVGTTGGNQETQYF.

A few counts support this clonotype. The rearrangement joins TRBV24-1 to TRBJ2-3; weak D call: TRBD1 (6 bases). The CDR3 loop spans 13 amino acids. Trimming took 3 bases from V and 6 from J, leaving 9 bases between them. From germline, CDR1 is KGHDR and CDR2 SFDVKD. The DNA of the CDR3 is TGTGCCACCAGTGATCCAGGGGTGGATACGCAGTATTTT. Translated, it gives CATSDPGVDTQYF.

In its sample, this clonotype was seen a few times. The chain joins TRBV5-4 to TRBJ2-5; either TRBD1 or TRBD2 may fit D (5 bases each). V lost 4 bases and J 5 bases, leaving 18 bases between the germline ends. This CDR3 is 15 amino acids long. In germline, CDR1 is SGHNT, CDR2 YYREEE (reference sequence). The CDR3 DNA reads TGTGCCAGCAGCCACCGGGCCCAATGGGGGGAGACCCAGTACTTC. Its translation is CASSHRAQWGETQYF.

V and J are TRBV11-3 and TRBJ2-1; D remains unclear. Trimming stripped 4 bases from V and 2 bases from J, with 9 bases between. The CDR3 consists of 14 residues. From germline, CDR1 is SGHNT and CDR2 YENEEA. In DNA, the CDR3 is TGTGCCAGCAGCTCCGAATATGCCTACAATGAGCAGTTCTTC. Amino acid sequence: CASSSEYAYNEQFF.

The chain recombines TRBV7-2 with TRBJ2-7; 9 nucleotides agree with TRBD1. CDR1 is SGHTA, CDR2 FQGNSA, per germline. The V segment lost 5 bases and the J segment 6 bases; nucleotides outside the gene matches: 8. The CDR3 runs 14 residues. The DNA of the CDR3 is TGTGCCAGCAGCCTTCCGGGACAGGGTGGCGAGCAGTACTTC. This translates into CASSLPGQGGEQYF.

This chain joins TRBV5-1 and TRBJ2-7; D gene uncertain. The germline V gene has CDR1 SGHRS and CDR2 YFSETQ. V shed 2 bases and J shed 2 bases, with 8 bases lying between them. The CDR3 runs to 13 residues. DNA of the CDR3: TGCGCCAGCAGCTTTTACCGCCCCTACGAGCAGTACTTC. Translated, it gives CASSFYRPYEQYF.

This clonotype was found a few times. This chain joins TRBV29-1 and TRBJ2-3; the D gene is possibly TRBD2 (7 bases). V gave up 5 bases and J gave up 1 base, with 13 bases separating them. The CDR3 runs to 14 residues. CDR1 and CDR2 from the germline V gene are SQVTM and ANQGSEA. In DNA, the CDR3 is TGCAGCGTTCTTGTCGGGGGGCGCACAGATACGCAGTATTTT. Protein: CSVLVGGRTDTQYF.

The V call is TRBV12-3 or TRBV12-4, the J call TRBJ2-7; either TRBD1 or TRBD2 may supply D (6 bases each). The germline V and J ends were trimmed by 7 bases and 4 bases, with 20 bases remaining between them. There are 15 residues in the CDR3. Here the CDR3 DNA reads TGTGCCAGCACCTTAGGAGGGGGTATTGGGTACGAGCAGTACTTC. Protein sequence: CASTLGGGIGYEQYF.

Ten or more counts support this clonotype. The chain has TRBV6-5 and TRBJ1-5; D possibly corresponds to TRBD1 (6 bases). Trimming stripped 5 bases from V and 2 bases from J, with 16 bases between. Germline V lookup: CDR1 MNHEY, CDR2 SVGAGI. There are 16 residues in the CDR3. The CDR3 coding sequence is TGTGCCAGCAGTCCCCTCCCAGGGGTGGGCAATCAGCCCCAGCATTTT. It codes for CASSPLPGVGNQPQHF.

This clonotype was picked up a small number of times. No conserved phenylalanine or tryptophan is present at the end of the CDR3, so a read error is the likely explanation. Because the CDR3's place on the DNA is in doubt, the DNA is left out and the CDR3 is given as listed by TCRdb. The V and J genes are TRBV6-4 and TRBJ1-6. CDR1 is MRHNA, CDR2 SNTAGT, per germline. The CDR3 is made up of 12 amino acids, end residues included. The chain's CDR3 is CASSDTPQAPNY.

The CDR3 reads CASSSSSLGSEAFF. Written as DNA, the CDR3 is TGTGCCAGCAGTTCCTCCTCCCTAGGCTCTGAAGCTTTCTTT. The chain uses TRBV25-1 and TRBJ1-1, with D unresolved. Germline CDR1 reads MGHDK; CDR2 reads SYGVNS. This CDR3 has 14 amino acids. V lost 5 bases and J lost 6, with 16 bases in between.

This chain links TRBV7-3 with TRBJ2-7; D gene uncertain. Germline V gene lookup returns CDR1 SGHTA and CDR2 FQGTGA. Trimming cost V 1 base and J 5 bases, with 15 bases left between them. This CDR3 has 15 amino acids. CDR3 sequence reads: CASSLRSSREDEQYF. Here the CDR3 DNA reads TGTGCCAGCAGCTTAAGGTCGTCCCGTGAGGACGAGCAGTACTTC.

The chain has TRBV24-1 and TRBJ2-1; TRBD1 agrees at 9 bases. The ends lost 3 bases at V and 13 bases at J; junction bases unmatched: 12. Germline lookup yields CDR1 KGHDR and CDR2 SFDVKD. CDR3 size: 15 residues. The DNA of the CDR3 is TGTGCCACCAGTGATCCCGGGACAGGGTACAGGGACCAGTTCTTC. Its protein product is CATSDPGTGYRDQFF.

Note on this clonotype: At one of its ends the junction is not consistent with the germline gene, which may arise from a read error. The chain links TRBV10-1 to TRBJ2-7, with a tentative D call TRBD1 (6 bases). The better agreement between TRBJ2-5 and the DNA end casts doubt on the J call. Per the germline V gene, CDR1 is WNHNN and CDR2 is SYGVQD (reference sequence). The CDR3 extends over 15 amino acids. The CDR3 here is CTSSDSLDSQETQYF. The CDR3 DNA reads TGCACCAGCAGTGATAGTCTGGACAGCCAAGAGACCCAGTACTTC.

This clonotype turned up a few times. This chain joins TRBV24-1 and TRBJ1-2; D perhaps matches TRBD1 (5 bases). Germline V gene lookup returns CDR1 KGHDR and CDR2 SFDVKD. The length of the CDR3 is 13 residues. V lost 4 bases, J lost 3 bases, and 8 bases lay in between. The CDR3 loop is CATSERGYYGYTF. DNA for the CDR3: TGTGCCACCAGTGAAAGGGGATACTATGGCTACACCTTC.

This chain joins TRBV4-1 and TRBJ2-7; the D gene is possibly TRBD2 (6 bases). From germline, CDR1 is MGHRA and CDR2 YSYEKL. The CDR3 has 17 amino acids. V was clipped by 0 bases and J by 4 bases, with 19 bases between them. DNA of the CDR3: TGCGCCAGCAGCCAAGAGGGTGGAGGGACCACTAGTTACGAGCAGTACTTC. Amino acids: CASSQEGGGTTSYEQYF.

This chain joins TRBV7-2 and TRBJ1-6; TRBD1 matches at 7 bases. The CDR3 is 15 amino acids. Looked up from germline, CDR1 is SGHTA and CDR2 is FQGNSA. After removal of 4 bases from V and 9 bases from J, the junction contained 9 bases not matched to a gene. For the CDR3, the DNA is TGTGCCAGCAGCTCAAACAGGGGTAGTGGTTCACCCCTCCACTTT. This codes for CASSSNRGSGSPLHF.

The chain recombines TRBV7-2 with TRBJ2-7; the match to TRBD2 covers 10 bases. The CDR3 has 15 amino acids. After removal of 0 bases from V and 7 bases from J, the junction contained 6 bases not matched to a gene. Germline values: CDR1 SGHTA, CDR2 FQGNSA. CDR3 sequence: CASSLAGSGGVEQYF. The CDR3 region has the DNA TGTGCCAGCAGCTTAGCGGGGAGCGGGGGGGTAGAGCAGTACTTC.

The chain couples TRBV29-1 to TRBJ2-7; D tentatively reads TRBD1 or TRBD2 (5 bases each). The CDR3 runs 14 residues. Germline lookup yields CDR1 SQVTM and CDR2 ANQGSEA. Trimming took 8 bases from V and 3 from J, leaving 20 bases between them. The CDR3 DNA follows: TGCAGCAGTTCTATAGGGACCGGTAACTACGAGCAGTACTTC. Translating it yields CSSSIGTGNYEQYF.

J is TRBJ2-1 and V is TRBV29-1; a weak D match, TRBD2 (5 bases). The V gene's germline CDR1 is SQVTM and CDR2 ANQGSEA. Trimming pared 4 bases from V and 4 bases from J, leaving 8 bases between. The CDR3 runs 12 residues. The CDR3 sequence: CSVVTGYNEQFF. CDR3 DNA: TGCAGCGTTGTAACGGGGTACAATGAGCAGTTCTTC.

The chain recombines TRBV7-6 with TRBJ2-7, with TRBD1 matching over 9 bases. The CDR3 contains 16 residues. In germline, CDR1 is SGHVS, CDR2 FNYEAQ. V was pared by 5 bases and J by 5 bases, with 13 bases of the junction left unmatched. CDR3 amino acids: CASSQSKGQGQDEQYF. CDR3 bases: TGTGCCAGCAGCCAAAGCAAGGGACAGGGACAGGACGAGCAGTACTTC.

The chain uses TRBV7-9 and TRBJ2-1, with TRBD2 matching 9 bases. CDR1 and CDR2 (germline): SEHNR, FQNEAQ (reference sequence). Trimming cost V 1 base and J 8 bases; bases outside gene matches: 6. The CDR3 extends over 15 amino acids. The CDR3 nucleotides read TGTGCCAGCAGCTTAGGGGGCGGGGGGGTGGATGAGCAGTTCTTC. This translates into CASSLGGGGVDEQFF.

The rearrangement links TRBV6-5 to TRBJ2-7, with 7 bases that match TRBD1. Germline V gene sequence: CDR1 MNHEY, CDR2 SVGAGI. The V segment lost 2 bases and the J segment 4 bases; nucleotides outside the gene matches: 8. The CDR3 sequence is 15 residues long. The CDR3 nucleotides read TGTGCCAGCAGTTACGTGAGAGGGGGCCAGTACGAGCAGTACTTC. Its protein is CASSYVRGGQYEQYF.

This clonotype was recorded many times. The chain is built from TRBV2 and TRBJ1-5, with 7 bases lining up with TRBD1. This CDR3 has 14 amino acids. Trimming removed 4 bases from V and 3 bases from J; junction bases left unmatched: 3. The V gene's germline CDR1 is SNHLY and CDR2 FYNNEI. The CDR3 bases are TGTGCCAGCAGTGCGACAGGGATCAATCAGCCCCAGCATTTT. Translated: CASSATGINQPQHF.

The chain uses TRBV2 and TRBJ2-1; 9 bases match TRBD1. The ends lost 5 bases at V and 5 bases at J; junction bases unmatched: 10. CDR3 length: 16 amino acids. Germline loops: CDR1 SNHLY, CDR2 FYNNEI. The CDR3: CASSPPQTGGHNEQFF. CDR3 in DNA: TGTGCCAGCAGTCCGCCCCAGACAGGGGGTCACAATGAGCAGTTCTTC.